One and the same sample provided the 24 T cell receptor beta chains below, sequenced in a study of blood T cell repertoires in COVID-19. Clones were read by immunoSEQ multiplex PCR, and TCRdb kept only the in-frame ones, dropping some. The sample has approximately 310,000 clones; about nine tenths are singletons. The sequenced sample was PBMCs or T cells enriched from blood (not recorded which). These receptors were taken from a man aged 55-75 years who had recovered from COVID-19.

V is TRBV5-1 and J is TRBJ2-7; TRBD1 agrees at 8 bases. The V gene end was trimmed by 1 base and the J gene end by 4 bases; junction bases not matched to a gene: 7. This CDR3 is built from 15 residues. Germline-derived CDR1 and CDR2 are SGHRS and YFSETQ. CDR3 loop: CASSLFGQGAYEQYF. The CDR3 bases are TGCGCCAGCAGCTTGTTTGGGCAGGGGGCTTACGAGCAGTACTTC.

The gene calls are TRBV29-1 and TRBJ1-2; TRBD1 agrees at 8 bases. Germline trimming cut 5 bases from V and 5 bases from J; bases unmatched to any gene: 7. This CDR3 contains 13 residues. Germline V gene data show CDR1 as SQVTM and CDR2 as ANQGSEA. Here the CDR3 reads CSVLTGAAYGYTF. The CDR3, as DNA: TGCAGCGTTCTGACAGGGGCCGCGTATGGCTACACCTTC.

This chain uses TRBV9 with TRBJ2-1; 10 nucleotides line up with TRBD2. The CDR3 spans 16 residues. Germline V CDR1 and CDR2: SGDLS, YYNGEE. With V trimmed by 2 bases and J by 0 bases, 2 bases remained unmatched. The CDR3 bases are TGTGCCAGCAGCGTCTTAGCGGGAGGCTCCTACAATGAGCAGTTCTTC. It specifies CASSVLAGGSYNEQFF.

This sequence joins TRBV5-1 and TRBJ2-3, with a possible D match to TRBD2 (6 bases). The CDR3 is 16 amino acids. Trimming left V 4 bases short and J 0 bases short, with 15 bases between. Per germline, CDR1 SGHRS and CDR2 YFSETQ. Here the CDR3 reads CASSIRDLSSTDTQYF. The CDR3 nucleotides are TGCGCCAGCAGCATACGGGACTTATCTAGCACAGATACGCAGTATTTT.

This chain links TRBV5-4 with TRBJ2-1, with a weak D call TRBD2 (5 bases). The CDR3 runs to 13 residues. V was cut by 3 bases and J by 9 bases, with 13 bases left in between. The germline CDR1 and CDR2 sequences are SGHNT and YYREEE (reference sequence). The CDR3 here is CASSSLGRGEQFF. In nucleotides, the CDR3 is TGTGCCAGCAGCTCCTTGGGGAGAGGTGAGCAGTTCTTC.

The chain uses TRBV2 and TRBJ2-4; the D gene is possibly TRBD2 (5 bases). V lost 5 bases to trimming and J lost 2 bases, with 7 bases between them. From germline, CDR1 is SNHLY and CDR2 FYNNEI. The length of the CDR3 is 13 residues. The CDR3: CASSTSTKNIQYF. Here the CDR3 DNA reads TGTGCCAGCAGTACTAGTACCAAAAACATTCAGTACTTC.

The CDR3 here is CATSDLSPGKSYNEQFF. The CDR3 DNA is TGTGCCACCAGTGATTTGTCTCCCGGGAAGTCCTACAATGAGCAGTTCTTC. The J gene is TRBJ2-1, the V gene TRBV24-1, with D possibly TRBD2 on 5 matching bases. The V end was cut by 0 bases, the J end by 1 base, with 12 bases between. The CDR3 consists of 17 residues. Germline V gene data show CDR1 as KGHDR and CDR2 as SFDVKD.

The chain joins TRBV7-9 to TRBJ1-4; no definite D call. The CDR3 extends over 13 amino acids. Germline V gene sequence: CDR1 SEHNR, CDR2 FQNEAQ (reference sequence). Trimming removed 3 bases at V and 5 bases at J, with 7 bases between. CDR3 nucleotide sequence: TGTGCCAGCAGCTTCACAGCAAATGAAAAACTGTTTTTT. Translated, it gives CASSFTANEKLFF.

The chain links TRBV20-1 to TRBJ2-5; D possibly corresponds to TRBD1 (6 bases). Germline loops: CDR1 DFQATT, CDR2 SNEGSKA (reference sequence). The CDR3 is 13 amino acids. Trimming removed 3 bases at V and 1 base at J, with 9 bases between. CDR3 protein: CSASHRAQETQYF. As DNA, the CDR3 is TGCAGTGCTAGTCACAGGGCCCAAGAGACCCAGTACTTC.

The V and J genes are TRBV6-5 and TRBJ2-7; 7 positions agree with TRBD1. Germline trimming cut 4 bases from V and 6 bases from J; bases unmatched to any gene: 15. CDR3 length equals 16 residues. Germline loops: CDR1 MNHEY, CDR2 SVGAGI. The CDR3 loop reads CASSSSSGGLKSEQYF. The CDR3 DNA is TGTGCCAGCAGTTCCAGTTCAGGGGGTCTCAAATCCGAGCAGTACTTC.

The CDR3 sequence is CASSLEAGGSYEQYF. DNA of the CDR3: TGTGCCAGCAGCTTAGAAGCGGGAGGGTCCTACGAGCAGTACTTC. V usage is TRBV11-2 and J usage is TRBJ2-7; 10 nucleotides line up with TRBD2. Germline trimming cut 0 bases from V and 1 base from J; bases unmatched to any gene: 0. Germline values: CDR1 SGHAT, CDR2 FQNNGV. The CDR3 extends over 15 amino acids.

V gene TRBV7-3 combines with J gene TRBJ2-3; 11 bases align to TRBD2. Germline CDR1 and CDR2: SGHTA and FQGTGA. The CDR3 is 16 residues long. Germline trimming cut 5 bases from V and 5 bases from J; bases unmatched to any gene: 9. The CDR3 protein is CASSLASGRSKDTQYF. CDR3 nucleotide sequence: TGTGCCAGCAGCCTGGCTAGCGGGAGGTCCAAAGATACGCAGTATTTT.

The rearrangement uses TRBV30 and TRBJ2-7; 7 nucleotides agree with TRBD1. With 2 bases clipped from V and 5 bases from J, the junction kept 6 bases outside the gene matches. The CDR3 loop spans 13 amino acids. From germline, CDR1 is GTSNPN and CDR2 SVGIG (reference sequence). The CDR3 DNA reads TGTGCCTGGAGTCAAGGGGGCCATCACGAGCAGTACTTC. It codes for CAWSQGGHHEQYF.

This clone was counted a few times. This sequence joins TRBV27 and TRBJ1-5; D is unresolved. The V gene's germline CDR1 is MNHEY and CDR2 SMNVEV (reference sequence). V was pared by 5 bases and J by 6 bases, with 5 bases between. CDR3 length: 11 amino acids. The CDR3 DNA sequence: TGTGCCAGCAGTCCGAGTCAGCCCCAGCATTTT. Its protein product is CASSPSQPQHF.

The V gene is TRBV3-1 (or the pseudogene TRBV3-2), the J gene TRBJ1-2; no clear D. V was clipped by 1 base and J by 5 bases, with 14 bases between them. The CDR3 spans 15 residues. CDR1 and CDR2 (germline): LGHDT, YNNKEL (reference sequence). The CDR3 DNA sequence: TGTGCCAGCAGCCAAGGAGCCGCTTCCTCTTATGGCTACACCTTC. It codes for CASSQGAASSYGYTF.

The gene calls are TRBV2 and TRBJ1-1; D gene ambiguous. CDR3 length: 13 amino acids. V was pared by 1 base and J by 4 bases, with 7 bases between. Germline assignment: CDR1 SNHLY and CDR2 FYNNEI. The CDR3 here is CASSEGHSTEAFF. The CDR3 DNA follows: TGTGCCAGCAGTGAAGGACACTCCACTGAAGCTTTCTTT.

The chain uses TRBV6-1 and TRBJ1-2; possible D gene TRBD1, 5 bases. This CDR3 spans 16 amino acids. With 4 bases removed from V and 7 bases from J, the gap between germline ends came to 22 bases. CDR1 MNHNS and CDR2 SASEGT come from the germline V gene. Written as DNA, the CDR3 is TGTGCCAGCAGTGGGCCCGGGGGAGGAGGGTACTCTGGCTACACCTTC. It translates to CASSGPGGGGYSGYTF.

The CDR3 DNA reads TGTGCCATCAGTGAGTCGGGGAGCGGGAAGACGGAGACCCAGTACTTC. Its translation: CAISESGSGKTETQYF. The J gene is TRBJ2-5, the V gene TRBV10-3, with 7 bases lining up with TRBD2. Germline V gene sequence: CDR1 ENHRY, CDR2 SYGVKD. This CDR3 is 16 amino acids long. The trim removed 0 bases at V and 5 bases at J, leaving 9 bases unmatched.

The chain carries TRBV6-5 and TRBJ1-1; D is uncertain. The CDR3 extends over 14 amino acids. Germline values: CDR1 MNHEY, CDR2 SVGAGI. The germline V and J ends were trimmed by 6 bases and 1 base, with 12 bases remaining between them. The CDR3 DNA is TGTGCCAGCAGCCGCCAGGCTGAGAACACTGAAGCTTTCTTT. This gives the protein CASSRQAENTEAFF.

The chain recombines TRBV2 with TRBJ2-1; weak D call: TRBD1 (6 bases). The V gene's germline CDR1 is SNHLY and CDR2 FYNNEI. Trimming left V 5 bases short and J 4 bases short, with 18 bases between. This CDR3 is 16 amino acids long. CDR3 region: CASSFPFRGLYNEQFF. As DNA, the CDR3 is TGTGCCAGCAGTTTCCCCTTTAGGGGGTTATACAATGAGCAGTTCTTC.

The gene calls are TRBV24-1 and TRBJ2-5; 11 bases map to TRBD2. Looked up from germline, CDR1 is KGHDR and CDR2 is SFDVKD. The CDR3 is 17 residues long. V lost 4 bases to trimming and J lost 3 bases; unmatched junction nucleotides: 9. As DNA, the CDR3 is TGTGCCACCAGTGACTCTGCGACTAGCGGGATCAAAGAGACCCAGTACTTC. Amino acid sequence: CATSDSATSGIKETQYF.

The rearrangement links TRBV7-3 to TRBJ2-1, with D hard to call. The length of the CDR3 is 16 residues. Germline V gene data show CDR1 as SGHTA and CDR2 as FQGTGA. V gave up 7 bases and J gave up 0 bases, with 16 bases separating them. The CDR3 sequence is CASTDIYRSSYNEQFF. The DNA of the CDR3 is TGTGCCAGCACCGACATATATCGAAGCTCCTACAATGAGCAGTTCTTC. The full variable domain, completed using reference TRBV7-3 and TRBJ2-1, is GAGVSQTPSNKVTEKGKYVELRCDPISGHTALYWYRQSLGQGPEFLIYFQGTGAADDSGLPNDRFFAVRPEGSVSTLKIQRTERGDSAVYLCASTDIYRSSYNEQFFGPGTRLTVL.

The chain joins TRBV2 to TRBJ1-5, with 7 bases identical to TRBD1. This CDR3 is built from 16 residues. Germline assignment: CDR1 SNHLY and CDR2 FYNNEI. Trimming removed 6 bases from V and 2 bases from J; junction bases left unmatched: 10. DNA for the CDR3: TGTGCCAGCAGCCAGAACAGGGGAGGAGGCAATCAGCCCCAGCATTTT. It translates to CASSQNRGGGNQPQHF.

The chain combines TRBV5-1 with TRBJ1-1; TRBD1 is a possible D gene (6 bases). Germline loops: CDR1 SGHRS, CDR2 YFSETQ. The length of the CDR3 is 14 residues. Trimming shortened V by 6 bases and J by 0 bases, and 12 bases separated the two germline ends. The CDR3 sequence: CASMQGPMNTEAFF. The CDR3, as DNA: TGCGCCAGCATGCAGGGGCCCATGAACACTGAAGCTTTCTTT.